Following are 3 T cell receptor beta chains from one sample sequenced in a study of cytomegalovirus exposure and HLA in healthy donors. PCR primers comprised 60 Vbeta and 13 Jbeta primers. Generated by immunoSEQ multiplex PCR, the TCRdb table keeps only in-frame clones and is missing some. The sample includes more than 130,000 clones, over 70% of them seen just once. The sequenced material came from PBMCs. The source of these receptors is a man aged 35 to 55 in good health and CMV-seropositive.

As concerns this clone: Other DNA variants within this sample encode the same CDR3. V and J are TRBV9 and TRBJ2-7; 8 positions agree with TRBD1. Germline assignment: CDR1 SGDLS and CDR2 YYNGEE. V shed 2 bases and J 3 bases; nucleotides not matched to a gene: 7. CDR3 length: 15 residues. The CDR3, as DNA: TGTGCCAGCAGCGTCGGGACAGGCGGCCTCTACGAGCAGTACTTC. Translation: CASSVGTGGLYEQYF.

Only one count was recorded for this clone. This chain connects TRBV19 to TRBJ2-1, with TRBD1 identical over 7 bases. This CDR3 contains 13 residues. Germline-derived CDR1 and CDR2 are LNHDA and SQIVND (reference sequence). V gave up 10 bases and J gave up 1 base; unmatched junction bases: 4. The CDR3 reads CATNRGSYNEQFF. Here the CDR3 DNA reads TGTGCCACAAACAGGGGATCCTACAATGAGCAGTTCTTC.

This clone was seen just once. The genes are TRBV15 and TRBJ2-7; D might be TRBD2 (5 bases). The CDR3 runs to 16 residues. The ends were cut back, 2 bases at V and 2 bases at J, with 16 bases in the middle. The V gene's germline CDR1 is LNHNV and CDR2 YYDKDF (reference sequence). The CDR3 region is CATSRRMRARPYEQYF. DNA for the CDR3: TGTGCCACCAGCAGAAGAATGAGGGCCAGGCCCTACGAGCAGTACTTC.